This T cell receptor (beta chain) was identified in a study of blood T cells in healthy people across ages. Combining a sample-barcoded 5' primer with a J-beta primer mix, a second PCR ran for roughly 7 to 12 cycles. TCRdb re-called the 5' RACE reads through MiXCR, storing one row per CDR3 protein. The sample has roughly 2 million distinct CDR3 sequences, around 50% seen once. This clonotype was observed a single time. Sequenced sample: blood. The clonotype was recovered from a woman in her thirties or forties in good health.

The CDR3 sequence: CASSVGNGGAGSYNEQFF. The CDR3 nucleotides are TGTGCCAGCAGCGTAGGAAACGGGGGGGCAGGGTCCTACAATGAGCAGTTCTTC. The genes are TRBV9 and TRBJ2-1, with 8 nucleotides matching TRBD2. V lost 0 bases to trimming and J lost 1 base; unmatched junction nucleotides: 9. Germline V gene data show CDR1 as SGDLS and CDR2 as YYNGEE. The CDR3 length is 18 residues.